The 20 T cell receptor beta chains below were found in one sample sequenced in a study of regulatory T cells in long-lasting Graves disease. The time point was: newly diagnosed GD, antithyroid drugs for less than 3 months. The authors made the TCR library using RNA they extracted from PBMCs. Combining iRepertoire HTBI primers with Arm-PCR of CDR3 regions, the authors built TCR beta libraries. MiXCR, applied by TCRdb to the multiplex PCR reads, yields one record per CDR3 protein. This sample has more than 300,000 distinct CDR3 sequences; around 15% occur once, and the top ten carry 22%. The sequenced sample was peripheral blood mononuclear cells (PBMCs), obtained at new diagnosis, from a patient treated with antithyroid drugs. Every receptor here comes from a female donor with Graves disease.

There are many counts of this clonotype. The V and J genes are TRBV12-3 or TRBV12-4 and TRBJ2-7; unclear D gene. This CDR3 is built from 11 residues. Trimming pared 3 bases from V and 7 bases from J, leaving 7 bases between. CDR3 nucleotide sequence: TGTGCCAGCAGTTTTGAACTGGAGCAGTACTTC. The encoded protein is CASSFELEQYF.

CDR3 nucleotides: TGTGCCAGCAGCGGTGGGTACCCCAACCAAGAGACCCAGTACTTC. The encoded protein is CASSGGYPNQETQYF. V and J are TRBV7-9 and TRBJ2-1, with D uncertain. The assigned J gene may be wrong: the sequence end matches TRBJ2-5 better. CDR1 and CDR2 (germline): SEHNR, FQNEAQ (reference sequence). There are 15 residues in the CDR3.

A few counts support this clonotype. This chain links TRBV28 with TRBJ2-3; tentative D call: TRBD2 (7 bases). Germline lookup yields CDR1 MDHEN and CDR2 SYDVKM. Trimming removed 3 bases from V and 5 bases from J, with 12 bases in between. The CDR3 sequence is 14 residues long. CDR3 residues: CASSFRGGGDTQYF. CDR3 nucleotide sequence: TGTGCCAGCAGTTTTCGGGGAGGGGGAGATACGCAGTATTTT.

This clonotype showed up just a few times. This chain connects TRBV5-4 to TRBJ2-3; 9 nucleotides align to TRBD2. The V and J ends lost 3 bases and 0 bases, in that order; junction bases with no gene match: 8. CDR1 SGHNT and CDR2 YYREEE come from the germline V gene (reference sequence). This CDR3 spans 17 amino acids. The CDR3 loop reads CASSSGRGGHSTDTQYF. The CDR3 DNA is TGTGCCAGCAGCTCGGGGCGGGGGGGCCATAGCACAGATACGCAGTATTTT.

The chain couples TRBV28 to TRBJ1-6, with 12 bases that match TRBD1. This CDR3 has 16 residues. Per the germline V gene, CDR1 is MDHEN and CDR2 is SYDVKM. The V gene end was trimmed by 6 bases and the J gene end by 10 bases; junction bases not matched to a gene: 10. The CDR3 coding sequence is TGTGCCAGCAGCCCAGCCGGGACAGGGGGCTTCTCACCCCTCCACTTT. As protein: CASSPAGTGGFSPLHF. Looking up the rest from reference TRBV28 and TRBJ1-6 gives the full variable domain: DVKVTQSSRYLVKRTGEKVFLECVQDMDHENMFWYRQDPGLGLRLIYFSYDVKMKEKGDIPEGYSVSREKKERFSLILESASTNQTSMYLCASSPAGTGGFSPLHFGNGTRLTVT.

V usage is TRBV3-1 and J usage is TRBJ2-3; 10 bases map to TRBD2. Germline CDR1 reads LGHDT; CDR2 reads YNNKEL (reference sequence). The CDR3 spans 15 residues. J gave up 4 bases and V 1 base, and 2 bases lay outside the gene matches. CDR3 nucleotide sequence: TGTGCCAGCAGCCAAGTAGCGGGAGGCGCAGATACGCAGTATTTT. Protein sequence: CASSQVAGGADTQYF.

In its sample, this clonotype was seen a few times. Germline is not matched at one junction end, which may reflect a read error. The chain employs TRBV2 and TRBJ2-5; no definite D call. Germline V lookup: CDR1 SNHLY, CDR2 FYNNEI. This CDR3 is 10 amino acids long. The CDR3: CASSVSVLNF. The CDR3 nucleotides read TGTGCCAGCAGTGTTTCGGTCTTGAACTTC.

The sample holds a few counts of this clonotype. The chain employs TRBV19 and TRBJ2-2; no clear D gene. CDR1 LNHDA and CDR2 SQIVND come from the germline V gene (reference sequence). The CDR3 totals 15 residues. The V gene lost 3 bases and the J gene lost 1 base, with 9 bases spanning the gap. The CDR3 reads CASSMYRVNTGELFF. The CDR3 bases are TGTGCCAGTAGTATGTATCGGGTGAACACCGGGGAGCTGTTTTTT.

The rearrangement uses TRBV20-1 and TRBJ2-5; 12 positions match TRBD2. The CDR3 spans 15 residues. Germline V gives CDR1 DFQATT, CDR2 SNEGSKA (reference sequence). V gave up 5 bases and J gave up 2 bases; unmatched junction bases: 6. The CDR3 nucleotides are TGCAGTGCTTCCCCCGGGACTAGCGGGCAAGAGACCCAGTACTTC. It specifies CSASPGTSGQETQYF.

Only a few counts were recorded for this clonotype. V usage is TRBV29-1 and J usage is TRBJ1-1, with TRBD1 identical over 7 bases. Germline V lookup: CDR1 SQVTM, CDR2 ANQGSEA. CDR3 size: 11 residues. V shed 5 bases and J 7 bases; nucleotides not matched to a gene: 4. CDR3 residues: CSVHRQGEAFF. CDR3 DNA sequence: TGCAGCGTTCATCGACAGGGTGAAGCTTTCTTT.

This clonotype appeared many times. V is TRBV2 and J is TRBJ1-6; the match to TRBD1 covers 9 bases. The germline V gene has CDR1 SNHLY and CDR2 FYNNEI. The length of the CDR3 is 18 residues. The V segment lost 4 bases and the J segment 0 bases; nucleotides outside the gene matches: 7. The CDR3 DNA reads TGTGCCAGCAGTGGCGGGACAGGGTTTGGCTCCTATAATTCACCCCTCCACTTT. As protein: CASSGGTGFGSYNSPLHF. Combining the CDR3 with reference TRBV2 and TRBJ1-6 gives the whole variable domain EPEVTQTPSHQVTQMGQEVILRCVPISNHLYFYWYRQILGQKVEFLVSFYNNEISEKSEIFDDQFSVERPDGSNFTLKIRSTKLEDSAMYFCASSGGTGFGSYNSPLHFGNGTRLTVT.

The chain joins TRBV6-5 to TRBJ1-2; no reliable D call. This CDR3 is 13 amino acids long. Germline V gene data show CDR1 as MNHEY and CDR2 as SVGAGI. The V end was cut by 4 bases, the J end by 5 bases, with 11 bases between. In DNA form, the CDR3 reads TGTGCCAGCAGTTTAAAGACGGGGTATGGCTACACCTTC. Amino acid sequence: CASSLKTGYGYTF.

This clonotype has at least ten counts. Written as DNA, the CDR3 is TGTGCCAGCAGCTCACAGGGGTACAGCACTGAAGCTTTCTTT. It specifies CASSSQGYSTEAFF. The chain has TRBV11-2 and TRBJ1-1; 7 bases align to TRBD1. The CDR3 has 14 residues. Trimming removed 4 bases from V and 4 bases from J; junction bases left unmatched: 6. Germline V gives CDR1 SGHAT, CDR2 FQNNGV.

This clonotype appeared many times. V and J are TRBV28 and TRBJ2-3, with D possibly being TRBD1 or TRBD2 (6 bases each). Germline V lookup: CDR1 MDHEN, CDR2 SYDVKM. Trimming left V 8 bases short and J 0 bases short, with 18 bases between. The CDR3 has 16 amino acids. CDR3 sequence: CASAIVGGVSTDTQYF. DNA of the CDR3: TGTGCCAGCGCGATTGTGGGGGGCGTCAGCACAGATACGCAGTATTTT.

Ten or more counts support this clonotype. The chain is built from TRBV27 and TRBJ2-5; 7 bases align to TRBD1. This CDR3 comprises 16 residues. J was trimmed by 4 bases and V by 5 bases; bases with no gene match: 13. CDR1 and CDR2 (germline): MNHEY, SMNVEV (reference sequence). The CDR3 region has the DNA TGTGCCAGCAGTCCATACAAACAGGGGTTAGGAGAGACCCAGTACTTC. This sequence encodes CASSPYKQGLGETQYF.

This clonotype was seen repeatedly, ten times or more. The V gene is TRBV5-1, the J gene TRBJ2-1, with 9 bases identical to TRBD2. The ends lost 0 bases at V and 7 bases at J; junction bases unmatched: 5. The CDR3 has 15 amino acids. Germline values: CDR1 SGHRS, CDR2 YFSETQ. CDR3 region: CASSLEGTSLNEQFF. CDR3 DNA: TGCGCCAGCAGCTTGGAGGGGACTAGCCTTAATGAGCAGTTCTTC.

Remarks on this clonotype: A much larger clone is a single base away; this may be a read error. The chain carries TRBV12-3 or TRBV12-4 and TRBJ1-1; D remains unclear. The CDR3 extends over 13 amino acids. The CDR3: CVSSWVGRTEAFF. The CDR3 DNA reads TGTGTCAGCAGCTGGGTCGGGAGGACTGAAGCTTTCTTT.

V is TRBV7-8 and J is TRBJ2-3; 8 bases line up with TRBD1. CDR1 SGHVS and CDR2 FQNEAQ come from the germline V gene. V was pared by 1 base and J by 0 bases, with 21 bases of the junction left unmatched. The CDR3 extends over 22 amino acids. In DNA form, the CDR3 reads TGTGCCAGCAGCTTAGGAGCACCGGGACAGGCAGGATGGTTCTCTAGCACAGATACGCAGTATTTT. Protein: CASSLGAPGQAGWFSSTDTQYF.

This clonotype was seen many times. The chain combines TRBV7-9 with TRBJ1-2; D possibly corresponds to TRBD1 (5 bases). The germline V and J ends were trimmed by 6 bases and 6 bases, with 17 bases remaining between them. Germline V CDR1 and CDR2: SEHNR, FQNEAQ (reference sequence). The CDR3 has 14 amino acids. The CDR3 region is CASRELPGTDGYTF. Written as DNA, the CDR3 is TGTGCCAGCAGGGAGCTCCCGGGGACCGATGGCTACACCTTC.

This clonotype has a handful of counts. The chain carries TRBV25-1 and TRBJ1-2; D might be TRBD1 (6 bases). The CDR3 covers 13 residues. V lost 7 bases and J 4 bases, leaving 13 bases between the germline ends. Germline V CDR1 and CDR2: MGHDK, SYGVNS. This CDR3 is CASTLTGTYGYTF. The CDR3 DNA reads TGTGCCAGCACCCTTACAGGGACCTATGGCTACACCTTC.